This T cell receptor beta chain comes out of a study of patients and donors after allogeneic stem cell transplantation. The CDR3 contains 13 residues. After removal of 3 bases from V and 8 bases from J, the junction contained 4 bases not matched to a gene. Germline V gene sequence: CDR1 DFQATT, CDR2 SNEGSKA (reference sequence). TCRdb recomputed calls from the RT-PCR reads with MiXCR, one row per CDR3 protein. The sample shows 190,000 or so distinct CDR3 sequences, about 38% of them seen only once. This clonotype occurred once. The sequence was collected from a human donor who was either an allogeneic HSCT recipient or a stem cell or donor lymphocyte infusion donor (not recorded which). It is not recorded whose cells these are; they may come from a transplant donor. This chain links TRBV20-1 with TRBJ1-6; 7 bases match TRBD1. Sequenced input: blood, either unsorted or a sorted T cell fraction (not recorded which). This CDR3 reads CSASRQGYSPLHF. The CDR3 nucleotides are TGCAGTGCTAGTCGACAGGGCTATTCACCCCTCCACTTT.